The 8 T cell receptor beta chains below were found in one sample sequenced in a study of blood T cell repertoires in COVID-19. Sequencing used immunoSEQ multiplex PCR; TCRdb keeps in-frame clones, though not all of them. The sample carries some 460,000 clones, about nine tenths recorded once. The source material was PBMCs or T cells enriched from blood (not recorded which). The receptors here all came from a woman younger than 30 who had recovered from COVID-19.

The CDR3 loop reads CASSPLAGGHGEQFF. The CDR3 DNA sequence: TGTGCCAGCAGTCCCTTAGCGGGGGGGCACGGTGAGCAGTTCTTC. The rearrangement uses TRBV27 and TRBJ2-1; 11 bases line up with TRBD2. Trimming took 5 bases from V and 9 from J; bases not matched to a gene: 9. Germline V gives CDR1 MNHEY, CDR2 SMNVEV (reference sequence). The CDR3 runs 15 residues.

V is TRBV2 and J is TRBJ2-7, with TRBD2 matching 8 bases. V shed 6 bases and J 5 bases; nucleotides not matched to a gene: 9. The CDR3 totals 14 residues. The germline V gene encodes CDR1 SNHLY and CDR2 FYNNEI. This chain's CDR3 is CASSNSGGADEQYF. The CDR3 coding sequence is TGTGCCAGCAGCAATTCGGGAGGGGCAGACGAGCAGTACTTC.

This chain uses TRBV30 with TRBJ1-4; D may be TRBD1 (5 bases). This CDR3 has 15 amino acids. Germline V CDR1 and CDR2: GTSNPN, SVGIG (reference sequence). V was trimmed by 0 bases and J by 4 bases, leaving 12 bases between them. DNA of the CDR3: TGTGCCTGGAGTGTATCTCAGGGTCTTAATGAAAAACTGTTTTTT. It yields the protein CAWSVSQGLNEKLFF.

J is TRBJ2-1 and V is TRBV3-1 (or the pseudogene TRBV3-2); 9 bases match TRBD1. Germline assignment: CDR1 LGHDT and CDR2 YNNKEL (reference sequence). The CDR3 spans 16 residues. The V segment lost 4 bases and the J segment 9 bases; nucleotides outside the gene matches: 13. The CDR3: CASSPTDRGRGSEQFF. CDR3 bases: TGTGCCAGCAGCCCAACGGACAGGGGCAGGGGTAGTGAGCAGTTCTTC.

The chain joins TRBV6-6 to TRBJ2-7, with a weak D call TRBD1 (6 bases). From germline, CDR1 is MNHNY and CDR2 SVGAGI (reference sequence). This CDR3 spans 13 amino acids. The V gene lost 11 bases and the J gene lost 7 bases, with 21 bases spanning the gap. CDR3 bases: TGTGCCGCCTCACTGGGGGCCATGGGGGAGCAGTACTTC. This codes for CAASLGAMGEQYF.

This chain connects TRBV5-5 to TRBJ1-3; no clear D. CDR1 SGHKS and CDR2 YYEKEE come from the germline V gene (reference sequence). Trimming took 2 bases from V and 0 from J, leaving 12 bases between them. The CDR3 has 16 residues. CDR3 protein: CASSFAALSSGNTIYF. The CDR3 coding sequence is TGTGCCAGCAGCTTCGCCGCCCTGAGCTCTGGAAACACCATATATTTT.

V usage is TRBV3-1 (or the pseudogene TRBV3-2) and J usage is TRBJ2-3; D may be TRBD2 (6 bases). Germline values: CDR1 LGHDT, CDR2 YNNKEL (reference sequence). V was clipped by 0 bases and J by 11 bases, with 12 bases between them. The CDR3 consists of 13 residues. This chain's CDR3 is CASSQDRRDEQYF. In DNA form, the CDR3 reads TGTGCCAGCAGCCAAGATAGGCGGGACGAGCAGTATTTT.

This chain's CDR3 is CASSWTSGGARETQYF. CDR3 bases: TGTGCCAGCAGCTGGACTAGCGGGGGGGCCCGGGAGACCCAGTACTTC. The gene calls are TRBV27 and TRBJ2-5, with TRBD2 identical over 15 bases. J was trimmed by 5 bases and V by 6 bases; bases with no gene match: 7. The CDR3 is 16 residues long. Germline V CDR1 and CDR2: MNHEY, SMNVEV (reference sequence).